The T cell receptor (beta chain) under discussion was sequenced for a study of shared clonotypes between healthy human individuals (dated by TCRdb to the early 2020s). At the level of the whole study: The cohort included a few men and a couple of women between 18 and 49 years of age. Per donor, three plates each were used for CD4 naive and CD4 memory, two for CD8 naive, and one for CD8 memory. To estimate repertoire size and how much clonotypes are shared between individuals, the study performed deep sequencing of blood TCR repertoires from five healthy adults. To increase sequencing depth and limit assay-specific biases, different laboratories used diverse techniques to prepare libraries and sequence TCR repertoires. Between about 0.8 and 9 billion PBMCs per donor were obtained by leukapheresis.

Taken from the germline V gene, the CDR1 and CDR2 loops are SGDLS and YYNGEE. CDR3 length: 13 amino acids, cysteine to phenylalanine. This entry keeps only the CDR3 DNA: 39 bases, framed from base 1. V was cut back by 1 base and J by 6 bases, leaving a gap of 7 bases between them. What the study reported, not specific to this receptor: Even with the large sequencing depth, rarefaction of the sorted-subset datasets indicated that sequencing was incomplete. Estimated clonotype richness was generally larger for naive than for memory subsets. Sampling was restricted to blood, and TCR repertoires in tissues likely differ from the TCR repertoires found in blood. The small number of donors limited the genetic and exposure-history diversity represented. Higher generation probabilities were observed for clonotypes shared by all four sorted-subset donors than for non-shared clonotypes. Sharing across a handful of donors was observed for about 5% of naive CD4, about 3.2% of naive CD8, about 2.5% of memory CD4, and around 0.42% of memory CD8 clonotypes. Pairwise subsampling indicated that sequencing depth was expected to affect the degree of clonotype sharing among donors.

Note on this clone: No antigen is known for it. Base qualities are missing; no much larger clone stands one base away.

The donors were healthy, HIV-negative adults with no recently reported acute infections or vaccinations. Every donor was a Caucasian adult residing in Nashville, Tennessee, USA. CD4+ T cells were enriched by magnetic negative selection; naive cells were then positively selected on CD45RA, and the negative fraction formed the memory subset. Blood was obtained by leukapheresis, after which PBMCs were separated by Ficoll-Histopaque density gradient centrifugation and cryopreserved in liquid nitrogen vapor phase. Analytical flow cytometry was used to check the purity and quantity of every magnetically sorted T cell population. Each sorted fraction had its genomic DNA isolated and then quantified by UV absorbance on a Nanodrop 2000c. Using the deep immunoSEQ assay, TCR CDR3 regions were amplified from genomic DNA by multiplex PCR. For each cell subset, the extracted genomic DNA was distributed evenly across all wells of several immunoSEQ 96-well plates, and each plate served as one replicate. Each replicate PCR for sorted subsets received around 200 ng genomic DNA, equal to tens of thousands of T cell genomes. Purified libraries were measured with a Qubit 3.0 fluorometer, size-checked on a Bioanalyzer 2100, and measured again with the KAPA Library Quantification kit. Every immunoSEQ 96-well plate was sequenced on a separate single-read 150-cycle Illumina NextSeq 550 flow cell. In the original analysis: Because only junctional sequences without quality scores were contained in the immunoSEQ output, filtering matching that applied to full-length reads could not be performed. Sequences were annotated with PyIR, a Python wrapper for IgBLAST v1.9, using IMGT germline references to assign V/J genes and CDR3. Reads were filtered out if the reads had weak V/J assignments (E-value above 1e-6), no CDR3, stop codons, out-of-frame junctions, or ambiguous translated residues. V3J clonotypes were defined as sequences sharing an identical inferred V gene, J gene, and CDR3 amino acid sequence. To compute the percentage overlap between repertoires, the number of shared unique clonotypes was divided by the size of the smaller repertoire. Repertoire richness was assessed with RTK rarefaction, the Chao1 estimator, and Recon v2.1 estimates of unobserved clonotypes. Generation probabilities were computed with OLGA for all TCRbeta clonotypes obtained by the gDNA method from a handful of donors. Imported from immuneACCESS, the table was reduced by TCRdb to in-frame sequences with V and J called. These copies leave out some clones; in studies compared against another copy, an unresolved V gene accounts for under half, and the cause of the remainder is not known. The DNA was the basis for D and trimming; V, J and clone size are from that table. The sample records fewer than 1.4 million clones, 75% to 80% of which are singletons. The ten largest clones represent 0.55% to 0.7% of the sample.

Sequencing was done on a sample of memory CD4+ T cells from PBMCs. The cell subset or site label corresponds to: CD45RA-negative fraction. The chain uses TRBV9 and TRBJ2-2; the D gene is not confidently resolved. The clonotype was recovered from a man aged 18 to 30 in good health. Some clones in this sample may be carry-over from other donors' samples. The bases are TGTGCCAGCAGCGTACGGTGGGCCGGGGAGCTGTTTTTT. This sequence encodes CASSVRWAGELFF.